What follows describes a single T cell receptor beta chain. There is no known antigen for this receptor. No per-base quality is available; no much larger clone lies one base away. The treatment or condition label, read with the paper, signifies: in vitro stimulation with specific CMV peptide epitopes to enrich CMV-specific T cells. The data derive from a study of T cell repertoires in cytomegalovirus infection (dated by TCRdb to about 2019). The study in broad terms: Peptide stimulations targeted recently identified HLA-C-restricted CMV epitopes, whose presentation resists viral immunomodulation, together with well-studied HLA-B-restricted epitopes. Because public TCR beta signatures pointed to carriage of CMV infection together with the matching HLA type, the HLA type of each donor mattered for the analysis.

On the study overall, not on this receptor specifically: In both this cohort and an independent cohort of 350 to 400 donors, the cumulative frequency of public TCR beta family members distinguished carriers of CMV infection plus the relevant HLA type. In the ex vivo response, HLA-C-restricted CMV-specific TCR beta clonotypes were dominant, and in two of eight donors the single most frequent clonotype came from this HLA-C-restricted group.

For sequencing, an Illumina HiSeq 1500 was employed. TCRdb handled the public reads itself, with Q25 trimming in fastp and clone calling in MiXCR, and kept productive beta chains. CDR3 protein duplicates are merged, each entry listing the most common genes and DNA. The sample data list about 700,000 distinct CDR3 sequences, and around 31% of these were observed just once. Over 15% of the sample is held by the ten biggest clonotypes. The CDR3 covers 15 residues, taking in both the cysteine and the phenylalanine. Kept here is only the CDR3 DNA, which spans 45 bases and is read in frame from base 1. The germline V gene provides CDR1 MGHRA and CDR2 YSYEKL. After removal of 1 base from V and 6 bases from J, the junction retains 5 bases not matched to a gene.

The V and J genes are TRBV4-1 and TRBJ2-1, with 8 bases in between that match TRBD1. The specimen was cultured PBMCs, collected from culture after CMV antigen stimulation. The source of this sequence is a human donor in good health (CMV status not recorded). Some clones in this sample may be carry-over from other donors' samples. The CDR3: CASSQVRTGINEQFF. The nucleotide sequence reads as follows: TGCGCCAGCAGCCAAGTAAGGACAGGGATCAATGAGCAGTTCTTC.